This T cell receptor (beta chain) is drawn from a study of long-term antiretroviral therapy in people with HIV. Findings of the study overall: Upon ART, diversity increased but remained lower than transplant donor controls. When set beside controls, HIV repertoires had CDR3 length ranges that were narrower.

Samples held roughly 0.95-11 million cryopreserved PBMC before DNA extraction. A remark on this clone: The antigen is undetermined.

The germline V gene has CDR1 MNHEY and CDR2 SMNVEV (reference sequence). The ends were cut back, 8 bases at V and 2 bases at J, with 12 bases in the middle. There are 13 residues in the CDR3. Survey-level resolution applied to immunoSEQ assay v3.0. Produced via immunoSEQ multiplex PCR; TCRdb's table is partial and in-frame only. The sample carries under 15,000 clones, 88% recorded once. This chain connects TRBV27 to TRBJ1-1; maybe TRBD1 (5 bases). The clonotype comes from a woman between 40 and 50 years old with HIV. Sequencing was performed on unsorted PBMCs, taken 2.1 years after starting antiretroviral therapy. The CDR3 nucleotides read TGTGCCAGCCAGGGACCGGGAAACACTGAAGCTTTCTTT. Protein: CASQGPGNTEAFF.